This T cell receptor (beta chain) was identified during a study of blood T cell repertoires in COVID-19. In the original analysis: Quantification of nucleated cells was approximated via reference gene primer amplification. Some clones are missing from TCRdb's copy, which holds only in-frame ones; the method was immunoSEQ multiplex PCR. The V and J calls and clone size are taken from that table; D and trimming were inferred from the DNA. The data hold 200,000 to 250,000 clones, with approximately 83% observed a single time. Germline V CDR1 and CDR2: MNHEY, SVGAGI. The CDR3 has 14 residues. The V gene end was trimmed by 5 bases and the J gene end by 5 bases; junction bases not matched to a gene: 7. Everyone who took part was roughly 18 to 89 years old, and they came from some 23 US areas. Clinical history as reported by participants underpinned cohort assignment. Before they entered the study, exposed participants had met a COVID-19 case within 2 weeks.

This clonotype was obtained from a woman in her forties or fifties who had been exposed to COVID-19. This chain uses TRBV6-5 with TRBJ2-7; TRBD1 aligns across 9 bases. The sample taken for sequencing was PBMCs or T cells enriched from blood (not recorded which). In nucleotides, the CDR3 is TGTGCCAGCAGTCGGGGACAGGGCACCCACGAGCAGTACTTC. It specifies CASSRGQGTHEQYF.